This paragraph covers one TCR beta chain sequence. No antigen is known for it. These data belong to a study of OX40 agonist ivuxolimab in advanced cancers. Broader study findings: Patients with a partial response at 0.1-3.0 mg/kg had among the lowest clonal expansion.

The repertoire was sequenced with immunoSEQ multiplex PCR; TCRdb's copy has only in-frame clones and lacks some. This sample has around 84,000 clones, with around 90% found just once. The CDR3 is 15 amino acids. Germline trimming cut 2 bases from V and 4 bases from J; bases unmatched to any gene: 5. CDR1 and CDR2 from the germline V gene are SGHRS and YFSETQ. The chain combines TRBV5-1 with TRBJ1-4, with 7 bases identical to TRBD1. This TCR came from an adult with an advanced solid tumor such as melanoma, head and neck, liver or kidney cancer. Sequences were derived from CD4+ or CD8+ T cells sorted from blood, sampled in a trial of the OX40 agonist ivuxolimab. The CDR3 DNA reads TGCGCCAGCAGCTTCCGACAGGGACGTAATGAAAAACTGTTTTTT. Its protein product is CASSFRQGRNEKLFF.